The 2 T cell receptor beta chains below were found in one sample sequenced in a study of blood T cell repertoires in COVID-19. Using immunoSEQ multiplex PCR, the repertoire was profiled, and TCRdb retains in-frame clones only, with some absent. Altogether tens of thousands of clones are present, about 90% being singletons, with the ten largest covering around 5.1%. The sequenced sample consisted of peripheral blood. These receptors originate from a woman aged 80 or older with acute or convalescent COVID-19.

The CDR3 DNA is TGTGCCAGCTCCCAAGGCTATGGGAGCACTGAAGCTTTCTTT. It encodes CASSQGYGSTEAFF. This chain joins TRBV18 and TRBJ1-1, with D hard to call. The CDR3 covers 14 residues. The V gene lost 6 bases and the J gene lost 4 bases, with 15 bases spanning the gap. Germline lookup yields CDR1 KGHSH and CDR2 LQKENI.

The table lists this clone with a few counts. The V and J genes are TRBV4-2 and TRBJ2-5; 8 bases map to TRBD2. With 2 bases clipped from V and 5 bases from J, the junction kept 19 bases outside the gene matches. Germline values: CDR1 LGHNA, CDR2 YNFKEQ. The length of the CDR3 is 19 residues. This CDR3 reads CASSQSPLGAAGAGETQYF. The DNA for the CDR3 is TGTGCCAGCAGCCAATCTCCCCTCGGGGCAGCGGGGGCGGGGGAGACCCAGTACTTC.